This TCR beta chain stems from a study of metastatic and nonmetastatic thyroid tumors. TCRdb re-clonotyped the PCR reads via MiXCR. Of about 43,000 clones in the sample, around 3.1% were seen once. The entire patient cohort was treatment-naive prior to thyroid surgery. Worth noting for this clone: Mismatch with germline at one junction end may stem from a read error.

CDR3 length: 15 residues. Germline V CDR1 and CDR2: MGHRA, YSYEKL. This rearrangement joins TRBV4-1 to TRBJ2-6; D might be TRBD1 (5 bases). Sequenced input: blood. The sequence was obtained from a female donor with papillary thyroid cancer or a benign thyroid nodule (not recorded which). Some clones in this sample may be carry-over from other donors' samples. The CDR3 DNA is TGCGCCAGCAGCATTGGGGCCACTGGGTCCAACGTCCTGACTTTT. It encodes CASSIGATGSNVLTF.